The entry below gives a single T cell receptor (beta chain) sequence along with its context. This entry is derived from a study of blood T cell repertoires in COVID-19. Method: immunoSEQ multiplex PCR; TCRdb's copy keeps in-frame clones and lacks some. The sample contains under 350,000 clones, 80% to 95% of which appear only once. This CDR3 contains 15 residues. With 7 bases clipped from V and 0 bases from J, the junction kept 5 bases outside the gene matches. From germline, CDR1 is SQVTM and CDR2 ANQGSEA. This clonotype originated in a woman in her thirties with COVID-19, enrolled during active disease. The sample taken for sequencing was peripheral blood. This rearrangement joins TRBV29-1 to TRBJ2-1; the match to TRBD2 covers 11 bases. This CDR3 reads CSAGTSGSSYNEQFF. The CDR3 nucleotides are TGCAGCGCCGGGACTAGCGGTAGCTCCTACAATGAGCAGTTCTTC.